The clone carrying this TCR beta chain was seen a few times. Its cognate antigen is unknown. TCRdb re-called the reads with MiXCR, one entry per CDR3 protein. The table has approximately 910,000 distinct CDR3 sequences, around 30% seen once. With 8 bases removed from V and 1 base from J, the gap between germline ends came to 12 bases. This CDR3 comprises 13 residues. Looked up from germline, CDR1 is MNHNS and CDR2 is SASEGT. The sample originates from a study of T cell repertoires in cytomegalovirus infection. Study-wide results and limits: In two of eight donors, the top clonotype was HLA-C-restricted CMV-specific.

This chain joins TRBV6-1 and TRBJ2-7; D might be TRBD1 (5 bases). The source of this sequence is a human donor in good health (CMV status not recorded). Some clones in this sample may be carry-over from other donors' samples. The material was cultured CD8+ T cells from PBMCs, obtained from culture after CMV antigen stimulation. CDR3 coding DNA: TGTGCCAGCGTGGGCAGGGCATCCTACGAGCAGTACTTC. It specifies CASVGRASYEQYF.